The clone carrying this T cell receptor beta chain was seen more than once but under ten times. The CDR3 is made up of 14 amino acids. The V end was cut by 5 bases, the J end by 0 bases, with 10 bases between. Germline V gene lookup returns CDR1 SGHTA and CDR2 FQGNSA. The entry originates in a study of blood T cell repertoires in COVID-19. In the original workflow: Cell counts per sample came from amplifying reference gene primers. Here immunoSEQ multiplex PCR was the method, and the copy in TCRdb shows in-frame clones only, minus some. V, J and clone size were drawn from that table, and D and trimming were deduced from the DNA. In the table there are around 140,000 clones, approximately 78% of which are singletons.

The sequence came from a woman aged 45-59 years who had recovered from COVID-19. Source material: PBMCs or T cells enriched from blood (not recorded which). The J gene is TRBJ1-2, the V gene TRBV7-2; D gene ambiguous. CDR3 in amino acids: CASSPQVSNYGYTF. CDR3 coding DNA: TGTGCCAGCAGCCCCCAGGTTTCTAACTATGGCTACACCTTC.